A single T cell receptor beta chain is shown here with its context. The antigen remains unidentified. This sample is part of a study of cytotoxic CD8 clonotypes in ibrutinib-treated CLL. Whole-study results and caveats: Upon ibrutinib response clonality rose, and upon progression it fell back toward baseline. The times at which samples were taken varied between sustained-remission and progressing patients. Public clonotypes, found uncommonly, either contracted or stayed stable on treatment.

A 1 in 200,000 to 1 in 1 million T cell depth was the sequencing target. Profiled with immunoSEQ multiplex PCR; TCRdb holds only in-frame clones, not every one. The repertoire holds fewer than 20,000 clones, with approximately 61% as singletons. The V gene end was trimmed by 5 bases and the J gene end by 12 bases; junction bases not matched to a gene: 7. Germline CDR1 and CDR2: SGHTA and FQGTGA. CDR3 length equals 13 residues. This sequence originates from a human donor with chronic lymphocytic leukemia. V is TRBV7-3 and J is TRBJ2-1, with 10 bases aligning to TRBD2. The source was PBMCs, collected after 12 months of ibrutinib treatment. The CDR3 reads CASSASGRYGQFF. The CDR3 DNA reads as TGTGCCAGCAGCGCTAGCGGGAGATATGGGCAGTTCTTC.